Listed here are 30 T cell receptor beta chains from one sample, sequenced in a study of blood T cell repertoires in COVID-19. TCRdb's table, derived via immunoSEQ multiplex PCR, lists solely in-frame clones and lacks some. This table holds 15,000 or so clones, around 90% found once. Sequencing was performed on peripheral blood. These receptors were collected from a human donor in a cohort sampled during active COVID-19.

Regarding this clone: Relative to the germline gene, one junction end is altered; a read error may explain this. The V gene is TRBV5-1, the J gene TRBJ2-3; TRBD2 matches at 9 bases. The CDR3 is made up of 15 amino acids. The germline gives CDR1 SGHRS, CDR2 YFSETQ. CDR3 sequence: CARSFAGGGTDTQYF. The DNA for the CDR3 is TGCGCCCGCAGCTTCGCGGGGGGGGGCACAGATACGCAGTATTTT.

The chain employs TRBV7-7 and TRBJ2-2, with a weak D call TRBD2 (6 bases). The CDR3 consists of 17 residues. With 4 bases removed from V and 6 bases from J, the gap between germline ends came to 21 bases. Germline CDR1 reads SSHAT; CDR2 reads FNYEAQ (reference sequence). For the CDR3, the DNA is TGTGCCAGCAGCTCCAACTCGGGAGCTATGTTACCCGGGGAGCTGTTTTTT. Amino acids: CASSSNSGAMLPGELFF.

The chain combines TRBV24-1 with TRBJ1-1; unclear D gene. Germline CDR1 is KGHDR and CDR2 is SFDVKD. CDR3 length: 13 residues. Trimming shortened V by 7 bases and J by 5 bases, and 13 bases separated the two germline ends. Here the CDR3 reads CATRGRDTTEAFF. CDR3 bases: TGTGCCACCAGGGGGAGGGATACAACTGAAGCTTTCTTT.

This clone was observed once. J is TRBJ2-2 and V is TRBV6-1, with D perhaps TRBD1 (5 bases). V was shortened by 7 bases and J by 6 bases, with 12 bases between the two germline ends. The germline CDR1 and CDR2 sequences are MNHNS and SASEGT. The CDR3 is made up of 13 amino acids. The CDR3 region is CASNDQGSGELFF. The CDR3, as DNA: TGTGCCAGCAATGACCAGGGTTCCGGGGAGCTGTTTTTT.

The rearrangement joins TRBV27 to TRBJ2-1; 7 bases align to TRBD2. Looked up from germline, CDR1 is MNHEY and CDR2 is SMNVEV (reference sequence). The J segment lost 9 bases and the V segment lost 3 bases, leaving 11 bases of the junction unmatched. The CDR3 runs 15 residues. DNA for the CDR3: TGTGCCAGCAGTTTTGGGCGGGGAGGGGAGGGTGAGCAGTTCTTC. Translated: CASSFGRGGEGEQFF.

This chain joins TRBV2 and TRBJ1-2; D is perhaps TRBD1 (6 bases). The CDR3 covers 12 residues. V lost 3 bases to trimming and J lost 11 bases, with 13 bases between them. From germline, CDR1 is SNHLY and CDR2 FYNNEI. CDR3 sequence reads: CASSEPPQGYTF. The CDR3 nucleotides are TGTGCCAGCAGTGAGCCCCCTCAGGGGTACACCTTC.

The J gene is TRBJ1-2, the V gene TRBV5-8; unclear D gene. The V and J ends lost 0 bases and 5 bases respectively, with 14 bases between them. Germline CDR1 reads SGHTS; CDR2 reads YDEGEE. This CDR3 region has 15 residues. For the CDR3, the DNA is TGTGCCAGCAGCTTGGAGGGAGTTGAAGGGTATGGCTACACCTTC. This codes for CASSLEGVEGYGYTF.

The chain combines TRBV2 with TRBJ2-3; D call uncertain. The CDR3 spans 14 residues. The ends were cut back, 8 bases at V and 1 base at J, with 13 bases in the middle. From germline, CDR1 is SNHLY and CDR2 FYNNEI. CDR3 residues: CASRHDIGTDTQYF. The CDR3, as DNA: TGTGCCAGCCGCCATGACATAGGCACAGATACGCAGTATTTT.

This chain uses TRBV27 with TRBJ2-2; D possibly corresponds to TRBD1 (6 bases). This CDR3 region has 15 residues. The V and J ends lost 6 bases and 5 bases respectively, with 16 bases between them. The germline CDR1 and CDR2 sequences are MNHEY and SMNVEV (reference sequence). The CDR3 here is CASSPWAGDTGELFF. The CDR3 coding sequence is TGTGCCAGCAGCCCTTGGGCAGGGGATACCGGGGAGCTGTTTTTT.

The CDR3 region has the DNA TGTGCCATTTTGGGCGGAGGCTCCTACGAGCAGTACTTC. Residues: CAILGGGSYEQYF. This chain joins TRBV21-1 and TRBJ2-7; TRBD2 was called by the table and not checked on the DNA. TRBV21-1 represents a pseudogene. The CDR3 loop spans 13 amino acids.

The chain joins TRBV10-3 to TRBJ2-7; TRBD2 aligns across 9 bases. J lost 2 bases, V lost 3 bases, and 8 bases had no gene match. The CDR3 sequence is 16 residues long. Germline CDR1 reads ENHRY; CDR2 reads SYGVKD. In DNA form, the CDR3 reads TGTGCCATCAGTGAAGTAGCGGGGGCCACCCCCTACGAGCAGTACTTC. Translation: CAISEVAGATPYEQYF.

In DNA form, the CDR3 reads TGTGCCAGCAGCCAGGTGGGGGGGGCGGGAGATACGCAGTATTTT. It specifies CASSQVGGAGDTQYF. The rearrangement joins TRBV5-4 to TRBJ2-3; a weak D match, TRBD2 (7 bases). The germline V gene encodes CDR1 SGHNT and CDR2 YYREEE (reference sequence). The length of the CDR3 is 15 residues. Trimming took off 4 bases at V and 5 bases at J, with 17 bases between the two ends. Variable domain in full (rest from reference TRBV5-4 and TRBJ2-3): ETGVTQSPTHLIKTRGQQVTLRCSSQSGHNTVSWYQQALGQGPQFIFQYYREEENGRGNFPPRFSGLQFPNYSSELNVNALELDDSALYLCASSQVGGAGDTQYFGPGTRLTVL.

The chain employs TRBV7-3 and TRBJ2-3, with D possibly being TRBD1 (5 bases). V lost 4 bases, J lost 4 bases, and 15 bases lay in between. Germline CDR1 reads SGHTA; CDR2 reads FQGTGA. The length of the CDR3 is 15 residues. In DNA, the CDR3 is TGTGCCAGCAGCTCACAGGTCGGGCCAGCAGATACGCAGTATTTT. Its translation: CASSSQVGPADTQYF.

The chain recombines TRBV7-6 with TRBJ2-3; the match to TRBD1 covers 9 bases. CDR1 and CDR2 from the germline V gene are SGHVS and FNYEAQ. The V and J ends lost 5 bases and 2 bases, in that order; junction bases with no gene match: 8. CDR3 size: 16 residues. The CDR3 protein is CASSLWTGEVTDTQYF. Written as DNA, the CDR3 is TGTGCCAGCAGCCTTTGGACAGGGGAGGTCACAGATACGCAGTATTTT. Full variable domain (remainder filled in from reference TRBV7-6 and TRBJ2-3): GAGVSQSPRYKVTKRGQDVALRCDPISGHVSLYWYRQALGQGPEFLTYFNYEAQQDKSGLPNDRFSAERPEGSISTLTIQRTEQRDSAMYRCASSLWTGEVTDTQYFGPGTRLTVL.

V and J are TRBV7-2 and TRBJ2-2; D gene ambiguous. The ends were cut back, 2 bases at V and 8 bases at J, with 9 bases in the middle. The CDR3 loop spans 13 amino acids. Germline V CDR1 and CDR2: SGHTA, FQGNSA. CDR3 loop: CASSLRRMGELFF. Written as DNA, the CDR3 is TGTGCCAGCAGCTTACGCAGGATGGGGGAGCTGTTTTTT.

The chain employs TRBV7-2 and TRBJ2-7; perhaps TRBD2 as D (6 bases). The germline CDR1 and CDR2 sequences are SGHTA and FQGNSA. V was pared by 4 bases and J by 0 bases, with 13 bases between. This CDR3 is 15 amino acids long. CDR3 sequence: CASSSGVDRSYEQYF. CDR3 DNA sequence: TGTGCCAGCAGCTCGGGGGTGGACCGCTCCTACGAGCAGTACTTC.

The gene calls are TRBV5-6 and TRBJ1-3, with 8 bases lining up with TRBD1. The CDR3 has 15 amino acids. With 0 bases clipped from V and 5 bases from J, the junction kept 4 bases outside the gene matches. Germline values: CDR1 SGHDT, CDR2 YYEEEE. CDR3 DNA: TGTGCCAGCAGCTTGGGGACAGGGTCGCGAAACACCATATATTTT. This gives the protein CASSLGTGSRNTIYF.

This clone was found once. The genes are TRBV5-8 and TRBJ2-5; D is unresolved. Germline lookup yields CDR1 SGHTS and CDR2 YDEGEE. This CDR3 comprises 14 residues. Trimming took off 0 bases at V and 1 base at J, with 7 bases between the two ends. In DNA, the CDR3 is TGTGCCAGCAGCTTGGGGCCCATCCAAGAGACCCAGTACTTC. Its translation: CASSLGPIQETQYF.

This rearrangement joins TRBV5-4 to TRBJ2-3; D remains ambiguous. CDR3 length equals 15 residues. Trimming cost V 0 bases and J 2 bases, with 10 bases left between them. Germline-derived CDR1 and CDR2 are SGHNT and YYREEE (reference sequence). CDR3 in amino acids: CASSLVGVNTDTQYF. The CDR3 DNA sequence: TGTGCCAGCAGCTTGGTGGGCGTGAACACAGATACGCAGTATTTT.

The rearrangement joins TRBV19 to TRBJ2-1, with 11 bases fitting TRBD2. Germline V gene data show CDR1 as LNHDA and CDR2 as SQIVND (reference sequence). This CDR3 has 17 residues. After removal of 5 bases from V and 2 bases from J, the junction contained 8 bases not matched to a gene. CDR3 sequence (DNA): TGTGCCAGTAGTGCCCCGGGACTAGCGGAGACCTACAATGAGCAGTTCTTC. Translation gives CASSAPGLAETYNEQFF.

V and J are TRBV10-3 and TRBJ2-3; D is uncertain. The CDR3 runs to 10 residues. Germline lookup yields CDR1 ENHRY and CDR2 SYGVKD. The V end lost 10 bases, the J end lost 3 bases, and 5 bases lay between the germline ends. The CDR3 region is CATSTDTQYF. CDR3 bases: TGTGCCACCTCTACAGATACGCAGTATTTT.

The sample holds a few counts of this clone. The V gene is TRBV7-9, the J gene TRBJ1-1, with D unresolved. Deletions cut 5 bases from V and 0 bases from J, with 13 bases between. This CDR3 has 15 amino acids. CDR1 and CDR2 from the germline V gene are SEHNR and FQNEAQ (reference sequence). In nucleotides, the CDR3 is TGTGCCAGCAGCCCCCCTGAGAGGGTGAACACTGAAGCTTTCTTT. It is translated as CASSPPERVNTEAFF.

This chain connects TRBV29-1 to TRBJ1-2, with D tentatively TRBD1 (5 bases). V was pared by 7 bases and J by 8 bases, with 14 bases between. Germline CDR1 and CDR2: SQVTM and ANQGSEA. CDR3 size: 11 residues. The CDR3 protein is CSADSLGGYTF. CDR3 coding DNA: TGCAGCGCAGACAGCCTCGGGGGCTACACCTTC.

V usage is TRBV7-9 and J usage is TRBJ1-3, with D tentatively TRBD1 (6 bases). This CDR3 comprises 15 residues. Germline V gives CDR1 SEHNR, CDR2 FQNEAQ (reference sequence). Trimming removed 5 bases at V and 2 bases at J, with 13 bases between. CDR3 coding DNA: TGTGCCAGCAGCGCGGTCGGGGGGCCTGGAAACACCATATATTTT. This codes for CASSAVGGPGNTIYF. The complete variable domain, with remaining parts taken from reference TRBV7-9 and TRBJ1-3, reads DTGVSQNPRHKITKRGQNVTFRCDPISEHNRLYWYRQTLGQGPEFLTYFQNEAQLEKSRLLSDRFSAERPKGSFSTLEIQRTEQGDSAMYLCASSAVGGPGNTIYFGEGSWLTVV.

J is TRBJ1-6 and V is TRBV3-1 (or the pseudogene TRBV3-2); no clear D. This CDR3 is built from 14 residues. Germline V gene lookup returns CDR1 LGHDT and CDR2 YNNKEL (reference sequence). The V gene lost 2 bases and the J gene lost 6 bases, with 8 bases spanning the gap. The CDR3: CASSQRTVNSPLHF. DNA for the CDR3: TGTGCCAGCAGCCAAAGGACTGTTAATTCACCCCTCCACTTT.

This chain links TRBV20-1 with TRBJ2-5; 10 bases are a match to TRBD2. The CDR3 totals 16 residues. Trimming at V came to 3 bases and at J to 5 bases, leaving 12 bases not matched to a gene. Germline CDR1 DFQATT, CDR2 SNEGSKA (reference sequence). The CDR3 DNA is TGCAGTGCTAGTAGGGCTAGCGGGGGAGTTGGGGAGACCCAGTACTTC. It translates to CSASRASGGVGETQYF.

The V gene is TRBV10-3, the J gene TRBJ2-3; 8 bases align to TRBD2. Unmatched junction bases numbered 4, after V lost 8 bases and J lost 0 bases. The CDR3 length is 14 residues. Germline values: CDR1 ENHRY, CDR2 SYGVKD. CDR3: CAIRTSGSTDTQYF. The CDR3 nucleotides are TGTGCCATCCGCACTAGCGGAAGCACAGATACGCAGTATTTT.

In DNA form, the CDR3 reads TGTGCCAGCAGCCGGCAGGGACTTAGCAATCAGCCCCAGCATTTT. Amino acids: CASSRQGLSNQPQHF. The chain combines TRBV7-8 with TRBJ1-5; D may be TRBD1 (5 bases). Trimming took off 5 bases at V and 0 bases at J, with 11 bases between the two ends. In germline, CDR1 is SGHVS, CDR2 FQNEAQ. The CDR3 is 15 residues long.

The chain joins TRBV19 to TRBJ1-2; the D is unclear. Trimming stripped 6 bases from V and 4 bases from J, with 12 bases between. The CDR3 extends over 13 amino acids. In germline, CDR1 is LNHDA, CDR2 SQIVND (reference sequence). CDR3 protein: CASRWRAAYGYTF. In DNA form, the CDR3 reads TGTGCCAGTAGGTGGAGGGCGGCCTATGGCTACACCTTC.

The chain couples TRBV29-1 to TRBJ1-1; D possibly corresponds to TRBD1 (5 bases). The germline V gene has CDR1 SQVTM and CDR2 ANQGSEA. V was pared by 5 bases and J by 5 bases, with 9 bases between. The CDR3 spans 11 residues. This chain's CDR3 is CSVLRGTEAFF. DNA for the CDR3: TGCAGCGTTCTAAGGGGAACTGAAGCTTTCTTT.